The rows below give T cell receptor beta chains drawn from one sample of a study of blood T cell repertoires in COVID-19. Generated by immunoSEQ multiplex PCR, the TCRdb table keeps only in-frame clones and is missing some. The sample has around 200,000 clones, more than 80% seen once. The sequenced sample consisted of PBMCs or T cells enriched from blood (not recorded which). Receptor source: a man younger than 40 who had recovered from COVID-19. Both conserved end residues are part of each CDR3. The order of the fields is CDR3 protein, CDR3 DNA, V gene, D gene, J gene, clone size. D genes are given only for firm matches. Expanded clones get a size class; other rows say once, few or many, or leave the size out.

CDR3aa: CASRQADTQYF
CDR3nt: TGTGCCAGCAGACAGGCAGATACGCAGTATTTT
v_gene: TRBV28
d_gene: NA
j_gene: TRBJ2-3
abundance: NA

CDR3aa: CASRNRSGTGNEQYF
CDR3nt: TGTGCCAGCAGAAACCGTTCCGGGACAGGTAACGAGCAGTACTTC
v_gene: TRBV7-2
d_gene: TRBD1
j_gene: TRBJ2-7
abundance: NA

CDR3aa: CASSQNDWRGGVGTDTQYF
CDR3nt: TGTGCCAGCAGCCAAAACGACTGGCGGGGGGGCGTTGGTACAGATACGCAGTATTTT
v_gene: TRBV4-2
d_gene: TRBD2
j_gene: TRBJ2-3
abundance: NA

CDR3aa: CATSDTGIAGDVLTF
CDR3nt: TGTGCCACCAGTGATACAGGGATTGCTGGCGACGTCCTGACTTTC
v_gene: TRBV24-1
d_gene: NA
j_gene: TRBJ2-6
abundance: NA

CDR3aa: CASSLQVGGETQYF
CDR3nt: TGCGCCAGCAGCCTCCAGGTGGGTGGAGAGACCCAGTACTTC
v_gene: TRBV5-1
d_gene: NA
j_gene: TRBJ2-5
abundance: NA

CDR3aa: CASSLEGVGRGKNFEQFF
CDR3nt: TGTGCCAGCAGCTTAGAAGGGGTCGGTCGGGGGAAGAACTTTGAGCAGTTCTTC
v_gene: TRBV7-8
d_gene: NA
j_gene: TRBJ2-1
abundance: NA

CDR3aa: CASSVGGGVHQETQYF
CDR3nt: TGTGCCAGCAGCGTAGGTGGAGGGGTTCACCAAGAGACCCAGTACTTC
v_gene: TRBV9
d_gene: NA
j_gene: TRBJ2-5
abundance: once

CDR3aa: CSDGQGAGGQFF
CDR3nt: TGCAGCGACGGACAGGGGGCGGGTGGGCAGTTCTTC
v_gene: TRBV29-1
d_gene: TRBD1
j_gene: TRBJ2-1
abundance: NA

CDR3aa: CATSDLWRDEQYF
CDR3nt: TGTGCCACCAGTGATTTGTGGAGGGACGAGCAGTACTTC
v_gene: TRBV24-1
d_gene: NA
j_gene: TRBJ2-7
abundance: NA

CDR3aa: CSVEGQGRNTIYF
CDR3nt: TGCAGCGTTGAAGGACAGGGAAGAAACACCATATATTTT
v_gene: TRBV29-1
d_gene: TRBD1
j_gene: TRBJ1-3
abundance: NA

CDR3aa: CASSLYGLAKNIQYF
CDR3nt: TGTGCCAGCAGTTTATATGGACTAGCCAAAAACATTCAGTACTTC
v_gene: TRBV28
d_gene: NA
j_gene: TRBJ2-4
abundance: NA

CDR3aa: CASSVARDSYEQYF
CDR3nt: TGTGCCAGCAGCGTAGCCCGGGATTCCTACGAGCAGTACTTC
v_gene: TRBV9
d_gene: NA
j_gene: TRBJ2-7
abundance: once

CDR3aa: CASSLLQAAGELFF
CDR3nt: TGTGCCAGTAGTCTCTTACAGGCGGCCGGGGAGCTGTTTTTT
v_gene: TRBV19
d_gene: NA
j_gene: TRBJ2-2
abundance: NA

CDR3aa: CATSDRGTGGVLSNQPQHF
CDR3nt: TGTGCCACCAGTGATCGCGGGACAGGGGGCGTTCTTAGCAATCAGCCCCAGCATTTT
v_gene: TRBV24-1
d_gene: TRBD1
j_gene: TRBJ1-5
abundance: NA

CDR3aa: CASSYPTGAKGNTIYF
CDR3nt: TGTGCCAGCAGCTACCCAACAGGGGCGAAGGGAAACACCATATATTTT
v_gene: TRBV5-8
d_gene: TRBD1
j_gene: TRBJ1-3
abundance: NA

CDR3aa: CASSLGHQYQPQHF
CDR3nt: TGTGCCAGCAGCTTAGGGCACCAATATCAGCCCCAGCATTTT
v_gene: TRBV7-2
d_gene: NA
j_gene: TRBJ1-5
abundance: NA

CDR3aa: CASSLLQGEDGYTF
CDR3nt: TGTGCCAGCAGCTTACTACAGGGCGAAGATGGCTACACCTTC
v_gene: TRBV13
d_gene: NA
j_gene: TRBJ1-2
abundance: NA

CDR3aa: CASSQGGPQETQYF
CDR3nt: TGCGCCAGCAGTCAGGGCGGCCCCCAAGAGACCCAGTACTTC
v_gene: TRBV10-1
d_gene: NA
j_gene: TRBJ2-5
abundance: NA

CDR3aa: CASSQADRGEEKLFF
CDR3nt: TGCGCCAGCAGCCAAGCGGACAGGGGGGAGGAAAAACTGTTTTTT
v_gene: TRBV4-1
d_gene: TRBD1
j_gene: TRBJ1-4
abundance: NA

CDR3aa: CASNAYRSLSNQPQHF
CDR3nt: TGTGCCAGCAACGCCTACAGGAGTCTTAGCAATCAGCCCCAGCATTTT
v_gene: TRBV28
d_gene: NA
j_gene: TRBJ1-5
abundance: NA

CDR3aa: CSVEDLLRQDGYTF
CDR3nt: TGCAGCGTTGAAGATCTTTTGCGACAGGATGGCTACACCTTC
v_gene: TRBV29-1
d_gene: NA
j_gene: TRBJ1-2
abundance: few

CDR3aa: CASSGRQGQDQPQHF
CDR3nt: TGTGCCAGCAGTGGACGACAGGGACAGGATCAGCCCCAGCATTTT
v_gene: TRBV6-2/TRBV6-3
d_gene: TRBD1
j_gene: TRBJ1-5
abundance: NA

CDR3aa: CASSVGTSGSTGELFF
CDR3nt: TGTGCCAGCAGCGTAGGGACTAGCGGGAGCACCGGGGAGCTGTTTTTT
v_gene: TRBV9
d_gene: TRBD2
j_gene: TRBJ2-2
abundance: once

CDR3aa: CASSLEGRWNNQPQHF
CDR3nt: TGTGCCAGCAGCTTAGAGGGGCGTTGGAACAATCAGCCCCAGCATTTT
v_gene: TRBV7-8
d_gene: NA
j_gene: TRBJ1-5
abundance: NA

CDR3aa: CASRALGLQETQYF
CDR3nt: TGTGCCAGCAGAGCCCTGGGACTACAAGAGACCCAGTACTTC
v_gene: TRBV28
d_gene: TRBD2
j_gene: TRBJ2-5
abundance: NA

CDR3aa: CASSEGGLYEKLFF
CDR3nt: TGTGCCAGCAGTGAGGGGGGGCTTTATGAAAAACTGTTTTTT
v_gene: TRBV2
d_gene: NA
j_gene: TRBJ1-4
abundance: NA

CDR3aa: CASSWWEYNTGELFF
CDR3nt: TGTGCCAGCAGCTGGTGGGAGTACAACACCGGGGAGCTGTTTTTT
v_gene: TRBV7-8
d_gene: NA
j_gene: TRBJ2-2
abundance: once

CDR3aa: CASMFGGAPYEQYF
CDR3nt: TGTGCCAGCATGTTCGGGGGAGCCCCATACGAGCAGTACTTC
v_gene: TRBV2
d_gene: NA
j_gene: TRBJ2-7
abundance: NA

CDR3aa: CASSQDLAGLGGGEQFF
CDR3nt: TGCGCCAGCAGCCAAGATCTTGCCGGACTAGGGGGGGGCGAGCAGTTCTTC
v_gene: TRBV4-3
d_gene: NA
j_gene: TRBJ2-1
abundance: NA

CDR3aa: CASSLAGQGYEQYF
CDR3nt: TGTGCCAGCAGCTTAGCGGGACAGGGGTACGAGCAGTACTTC
v_gene: TRBV7-8
d_gene: TRBD1
j_gene: TRBJ2-7
abundance: NA

CDR3aa: CASSYGTGLQETQYF
CDR3nt: TGTGCCAGCAGTTACGGGACAGGCCTCCAAGAGACCCAGTACTTC
v_gene: TRBV6-5
d_gene: TRBD1
j_gene: TRBJ2-5
abundance: NA

CDR3aa: CASRSTGGPGNTIYF
CDR3nt: TGTGCCAGCAGGTCGACAGGGGGCCCCGGAAACACCATATATTTT
v_gene: TRBV7-2
d_gene: TRBD1
j_gene: TRBJ1-3
abundance: NA

CDR3aa: CASSQGLLGDTQYF
CDR3nt: TGTGCCAGCAGCCAAGGACTGTTAGGAGATACGCAGTATTTT
v_gene: TRBV14
d_gene: NA
j_gene: TRBJ2-3
abundance: NA

CDR3aa: CASSEGQGGANVLTF
CDR3nt: TGTGCCAGCAGTGAAGGACAGGGTGGGGCCAACGTCCTGACTTTC
v_gene: TRBV6-1
d_gene: TRBD1
j_gene: TRBJ2-6
abundance: once

CDR3aa: CASSRDRGGSPLHF
CDR3nt: TGTGCCAGCAGCAGGGACAGGGGAGGTTCACCCCTCCACTTT
v_gene: TRBV7-2
d_gene: TRBD1
j_gene: TRBJ1-6
abundance: once

CDR3aa: CSVRTSGGQETQYF
CDR3nt: TGCAGCGTTAGGACTAGCGGGGGCCAAGAGACCCAGTACTTC
v_gene: TRBV29-1
d_gene: TRBD2
j_gene: TRBJ2-5
abundance: once

CDR3aa: CASKGQGNQARGAVF
CDR3nt: TGTGCCAGCAAAGGACAGGGAAATCAAGCGCGGGGAGCTGTTTTT
v_gene: TRBV21-1
d_gene: NA
j_gene: TRBJ2-2
abundance: NA

CDR3aa: CASSLLGDYEQYF
CDR3nt: TGTGCCAGCAGCTTACTAGGAGACTACGAGCAGTACTTC
v_gene: TRBV7-9
d_gene: NA
j_gene: TRBJ2-7
abundance: NA

CDR3aa: CATSRVDRGQDEQYF
CDR3nt: TGTGCCACCAGCAGAGTGGACAGGGGACAGGACGAGCAGTACTTC
v_gene: TRBV15
d_gene: TRBD1
j_gene: TRBJ2-7
abundance: NA

CDR3aa: CASSRTGHVPVEQFF
CDR3nt: TGTGCCAGCAGTCGGACAGGGCACGTTCCCGTTGAACAGTTCTTC
v_gene: TRBV6-5
d_gene: TRBD1
j_gene: TRBJ2-1
abundance: NA

CDR3aa: CASRSTLRTSSYNEQFF
CDR3nt: TGTGCCAGCAGATCAACCCTCAGGACTAGCTCCTACAATGAGCAGTTCTTC
v_gene: TRBV7-9
d_gene: TRBD2
j_gene: TRBJ2-1
abundance: NA

CDR3aa: CASRIGDNGYTF
CDR3nt: TGTGCCAGCAGAATAGGGGACAACGGCTACACCTTC
v_gene: TRBV11-2
d_gene: NA
j_gene: TRBJ1-2
abundance: NA

CDR3aa: CASSQDMRYTEAFF
CDR3nt: TGTGCCAGCAGCCAGGATATGAGGTACACTGAAGCTTTCTTT
v_gene: TRBV3-1/TRBV3-2
d_gene: NA
j_gene: TRBJ1-1
abundance: NA

CDR3aa: CASRPRRDRSALNYGYTF
CDR3nt: TGTGCCAGCAGACCCCGCCGGGACAGGTCGGCGCTTAACTATGGCTACACCTTC
v_gene: TRBV28
d_gene: TRBD1
j_gene: TRBJ1-2
abundance: NA

CDR3aa: CASSYWRGNTDTQYF
CDR3nt: TGTGCCAGCAGTTACTGGCGGGGGAACACAGATACGCAGTATTTT
v_gene: TRBV6-2/TRBV6-3
d_gene: TRBD2
j_gene: TRBJ2-3
abundance: once

CDR3aa: CASSQEYQNGPVEKLFF
CDR3nt: TGTGCCAGCAGCCAAGAATACCAAAATGGGCCGGTTGAAAAACTGTTTTTT
v_gene: TRBV4-2
d_gene: NA
j_gene: TRBJ1-4
abundance: few